This T cell receptor (beta chain) is drawn from a study of T cell responses to AZD1222 COVID-19 vaccine. Generated by immunoSEQ multiplex PCR, the TCRdb table keeps only in-frame clones and is missing some. The repertoire holds about 110,000 clones, with roughly 92% as singletons. The germline V and J ends were trimmed by 0 bases and 5 bases, with 14 bases remaining between them. CDR3 length: 15 residues. Germline values: CDR1 SGDLS, CDR2 YYNGEE. General observations from the study: Along spike, vaccine-associated CD4 TCRs were found throughout, with dominance at 160-218 and 743-854. Two AZD1222 administrations were followed by greater Spike-specific TCR breadth and depth. The donor group comprised mostly white British people and more females; the analysis possibly underestimated clonal diversity.

Of note for this clone: The antigen is not known.

The source is an adult who received the AZD1222 COVID-19 vaccine. The starting material was peripheral blood, obtained 28 days after the second AZD1222 dose. The rearrangement joins TRBV9 to TRBJ1-2; D gene unclear. In nucleotides, the CDR3 is TGTGCCAGCAGCGTAGGATCGGGGTCTTGGTATGGCTACACCTTC. Its translation is CASSVGSGSWYGYTF. Complete variable domain (other parts from reference TRBV9 and TRBJ1-2): DSGVTQTPKHLITATGQRVTLRCSPRSGDLSVYWYQQSLDQGLQFLIQYYNGEERAKGNILERFSAQQFPDLHSELNLSSLELGDSALYFCASSVGSGSWYGYTFGSGTRLTVV.